Presented here are 11 T cell receptor beta chains from one specimen sequenced in a study of breast tumors, draining lymph nodes, adjacent tissues. TCRdb used MiXCR to reprocess the multiplex PCR reads, holding one entry per CDR3 protein. Among a few hundred thousand distinct CDR3 sequences listed, roughly a third were seen once. Breast cancer patients provided tissue from their axillary draining lymph nodes. Sequenced: axillary lymph node tissue. These receptors originate from a female donor with breast cancer. Some clones in this sample may be carry-over from other donors' samples.

In regard to this clonotype: A much more abundant neighbour one base away suggests this may be a read error. V usage is TRBV9 and J usage is TRBJ1-3; the D is unclear. This CDR3 is built from 15 residues. Germline V gives CDR1 SGDLS, CDR2 YYNGEE. As DNA, the CDR3 is TGTGCCAGCAGCGTAGAAATCGCCTCTGGAAACACCATATGTTTT. Translating gives CASSVEIASGNTICF.

This clonotype was recorded at least ten times. This chain links TRBV7-9 with TRBJ2-7, with TRBD2 as a possible D gene (5 bases). V was pared by 1 base and J by 0 bases, with 16 bases between. The germline V gene encodes CDR1 SEHNR and CDR2 FQNEAQ (reference sequence). The CDR3 is made up of 17 amino acids. CDR3 nucleotide sequence: TGTGCCAGCAGCTTAGTCCATGGCGGGTTCAGCTCCTACGAGCAGTACTTC. Amino acids: CASSLVHGGFSSYEQYF.

This chain joins TRBV20-1 and TRBJ2-5, with TRBD2 as a possible D gene (7 bases). Trimming cost V 3 bases and J 5 bases, with 13 bases left between them. Germline V gives CDR1 DFQATT, CDR2 SNEGSKA (reference sequence). The CDR3 covers 13 residues. The CDR3 protein is CSASGGGRETQYF. CDR3 nucleotide sequence: TGCAGTGCTAGTGGCGGGGGCAGGGAGACCCAGTACTTC.

The rearrangement joins TRBV12-3 or TRBV12-4 to TRBJ2-3; possible D gene TRBD2, 7 bases. Trimming pared 7 bases from V and 1 base from J, leaving 21 bases between. This CDR3 is built from 17 residues. CDR3 in amino acids: CASTTKGRGPRTDTQYF. In DNA, the CDR3 is TGTGCCAGCACTACCAAGGGGCGGGGGCCTCGCACAGATACGCAGTATTTT.

The chain recombines TRBV5-4 with TRBJ2-1; unclear D gene. Germline lookup yields CDR1 SGHNT and CDR2 YYREEE (reference sequence). V was shortened by 0 bases and J by 2 bases, with 6 bases between the two germline ends. This CDR3 has 14 amino acids. The CDR3 sequence is CASSLVTAYNEQFF. For the CDR3, the DNA is TGTGCCAGCAGCTTGGTTACGGCCTACAATGAGCAGTTCTTC. The whole variable domain, remainder taken from reference TRBV5-4 and TRBJ2-1, is ETGVTQSPTHLIKTRGQQVTLRCSSQSGHNTVSWYQQALGQGPQFIFQYYREEENGRGNFPPRFSGLQFPNYSSELNVNALELDDSALYLCASSLVTAYNEQFFGPGTRLTVL.

This clonotype was detected many times. The rearrangement links TRBV15 to TRBJ2-5, with TRBD1 as a possible D gene (6 bases). From germline, CDR1 is LNHNV and CDR2 YYDKDF (reference sequence). V gave up 3 bases and J gave up 2 bases, with 7 bases separating them. The CDR3 has 13 residues. Here the CDR3 DNA reads TGTGCCACCAGCAGGGACAGTCAAGAGACCCAGTACTTC. Translation: CATSRDSQETQYF.

This chain joins TRBV2 and TRBJ2-7; 9 nucleotides line up with TRBD1. The CDR3 is 13 residues long. Germline V gives CDR1 SNHLY, CDR2 FYNNEI. J gave up 2 bases and V 10 bases, and 6 bases lay outside the gene matches. The CDR3 is CATGQGTPYEQYF. The CDR3 DNA sequence: TGTGCCACTGGACAGGGGACCCCCTACGAGCAGTACTTC.

V usage is TRBV2 and J usage is TRBJ2-6; tentatively, D is TRBD1 (6 bases). Trimming removed 4 bases from V and 0 bases from J, with 13 bases in between. Germline CDR1 reads SNHLY; CDR2 reads FYNNEI. The CDR3 contains 17 residues. CDR3 in DNA: TGTGCCAGCAGTGGGGGGACATCCCGCTCTGGGGCCAACGTCCTGACTTTC. The encoded protein is CASSGGTSRSGANVLTF.

Of note for this clonotype: A junction boundary mismatches the germline segment, possibly from a read error. The gene calls are TRBV20-1 and TRBJ2-7; the D gene is possibly TRBD2 (5 bases). The CDR3 length is 12 residues. Looked up from germline, CDR1 is DFQATT and CDR2 is SNEGSKA (reference sequence). CDR3 coding DNA: TGCAGTGCTGGAGAGGGTAGGGACGAGCAGTACTTC. As protein: CSAGEGRDEQYF.

A remark on this clonotype: In this CDR3 the conserved last residue, phenylalanine or tryptophan, is missing, so a read error is likely. The DNA is left out, because the CDR3 cannot be placed on it with certainty; the CDR3 is given as TCRdb lists it. The rearrangement links TRBV24-1 to TRBJ2-6; TRBD1 is taken as the D call from the table, unchecked against the DNA. Termini included, the CDR3 measures 17 amino acids. Germline CDR1 KGHDR, CDR2 SFDVKD. The CDR3: CATRNGTGVLGPTALLS.

The chain links TRBV7-9 to TRBJ2-5; 10 bases are shared with TRBD2. The CDR3 has 18 residues. Germline loops: CDR1 SEHNR, CDR2 FQNEAQ (reference sequence). Trimming took 5 bases from V and 5 from J; bases not matched to a gene: 17. CDR3 residues: CASSHGFGAGGPRETQYF. In DNA, the CDR3 is TGTGCCAGCAGCCATGGGTTCGGAGCGGGGGGGCCTAGGGAGACCCAGTACTTC.